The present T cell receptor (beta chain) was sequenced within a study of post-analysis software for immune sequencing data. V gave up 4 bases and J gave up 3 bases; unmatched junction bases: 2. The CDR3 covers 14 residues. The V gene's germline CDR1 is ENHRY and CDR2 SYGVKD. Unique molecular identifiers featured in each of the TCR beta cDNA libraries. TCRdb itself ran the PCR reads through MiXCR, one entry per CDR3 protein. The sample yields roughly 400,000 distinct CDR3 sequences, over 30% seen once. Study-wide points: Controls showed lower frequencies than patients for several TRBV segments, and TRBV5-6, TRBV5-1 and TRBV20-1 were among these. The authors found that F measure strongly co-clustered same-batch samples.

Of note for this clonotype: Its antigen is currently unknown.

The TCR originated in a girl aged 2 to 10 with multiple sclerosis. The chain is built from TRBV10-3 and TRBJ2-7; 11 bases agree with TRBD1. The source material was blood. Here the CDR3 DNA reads TGTGCCATCAGTGCCGGGACAGGGGGCTACGAGCAGTACTTC. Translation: CAISAGTGGYEQYF.